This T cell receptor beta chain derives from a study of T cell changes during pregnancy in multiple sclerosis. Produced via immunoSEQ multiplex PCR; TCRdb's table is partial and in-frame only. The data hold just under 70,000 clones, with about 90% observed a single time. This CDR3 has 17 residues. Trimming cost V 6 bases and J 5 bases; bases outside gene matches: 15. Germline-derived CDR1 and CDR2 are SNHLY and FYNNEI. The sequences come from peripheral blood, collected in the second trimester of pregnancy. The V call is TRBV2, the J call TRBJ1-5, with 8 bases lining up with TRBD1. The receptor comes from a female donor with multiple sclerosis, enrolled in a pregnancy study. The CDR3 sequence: CASSTTGGQGWDQPQHF. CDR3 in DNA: TGTGCCAGCAGCACTACGGGAGGACAGGGATGGGATCAGCCCCAGCATTTT.